The source of this T cell receptor (beta chain) is a study of brain T cells in children with intractable seizures. General observations from the study: Viral specificity was inferred only from CDR3 similarity; HCMV serostatus was unknown. Absence of clones before surgery may stem from lower sequencing depth.

V gave up 1 base and J gave up 2 bases, with 14 bases separating them. Germline V gene sequence: CDR1 SGHAT, CDR2 FQDESV (reference sequence). This CDR3 region has 16 residues. The time point is: blood from clinic visit 5 months post-surgery; TSC patient then seizure free. Surgery cases with the highest brain T cell transcript signatures were chosen for sequencing. The sample holds one count of this clone. Its antigen is still unknown. TCRdb's table, derived via immunoSEQ multiplex PCR, lists solely in-frame clones and lacks some. The sample consists of 300,000 to 400,000 clones, 85% to 95% of them appearing once.

This specimen was peripheral blood, taken around 5 months after surgery. The rearrangement uses TRBV11-1 and TRBJ1-1; tentative D call: TRBD1 (5 bases). This sequence was found in a boy in the first two years of life with tuberous sclerosis and intractable seizures. The DNA for the CDR3 is TGTGCCAGCAGCTTAGTACCGGGGGTTGGAAACACTGAAGCTTTCTTT. Residues: CASSLVPGVGNTEAFF. Drawing the rest from reference TRBV11-1 and TRBJ1-1, the complete variable domain is EAEVAQSPRYKITEKSQAVAFWCDPISGHATLYWYRQILGQGPELLVQFQDESVVDDSQLPKDRFSAERLKGVDSTLKIQPAELGDSAMYLCASSLVPGVGNTEAFFGQGTRLTVV.